This TCR beta chain originates from a study of blood T cell repertoires in COVID-19. Study overall: Sites across the United States, Italy and Spain contributed samples from acute and convalescent COVID-19.

Authors' processing steps: Amplification from reference gene primers served as the basis for estimated nucleated cell counts. Sequencing used immunoSEQ multiplex PCR; TCRdb keeps in-frame clones, though not all of them. That table gives V, J and clone size, and the DNA gave D and trimming. The sample holds around 160,000 clones, just over 85% seen once. The CDR3 length is 15 residues. CDR1 and CDR2 from the germline V gene are MNHEY and SVGAGI. The junction had 6 bases not matched to a gene; V was cut back by 5 bases and J by 5 bases. The chain carries TRBV6-5 and TRBJ2-1, with TRBD1 matching over 10 bases. This clonotype was obtained from a man between 60 and 75 years old with acute or convalescent COVID-19. Sequenced sample: peripheral blood. CDR3 sequence reads: CASSTRDRGHNEQFF. The DNA of the CDR3 is TGTGCCAGCAGTACCCGGGACAGGGGCCACAATGAGCAGTTCTTC.